This TCR beta chain was documented in a study of blood T cell repertoires in COVID-19. Study as a whole: Some COVID-19 samples were acute and others convalescent; all came from the United States, Italy and Spain. In each case, the material was cDNA or gDNA derived from T cells, B-cell-depleted T cells, or PBMCs.

Authors' methods: Reference gene primer amplification gave nucleated cell count estimates. TCRdb's copy holds only in-frame clones and misses some; the assay was immunoSEQ multiplex PCR. The V and J calls and clone size are taken from that table; D and trimming were inferred from the DNA. This repertoire shows about 150,000 clones, 80% to 90% found once; its top ten account for about 15%. There are 13 residues in the CDR3. V lost 2 bases, J lost 6 bases, and 10 bases lay in between. The germline gives CDR1 MNHEY, CDR2 SVGAGI. The V gene is TRBV6-5, the J gene TRBJ1-2; weak D call: TRBD1 (6 bases). This clonotype was obtained from a woman aged 35 to 49 with acute or convalescent COVID-19. The sample consisted of peripheral blood. The CDR3 sequence is CASSYLDRNGYTF. CDR3 coding DNA: TGTGCCAGCAGTTACCTTGACAGGAATGGCTACACCTTC.